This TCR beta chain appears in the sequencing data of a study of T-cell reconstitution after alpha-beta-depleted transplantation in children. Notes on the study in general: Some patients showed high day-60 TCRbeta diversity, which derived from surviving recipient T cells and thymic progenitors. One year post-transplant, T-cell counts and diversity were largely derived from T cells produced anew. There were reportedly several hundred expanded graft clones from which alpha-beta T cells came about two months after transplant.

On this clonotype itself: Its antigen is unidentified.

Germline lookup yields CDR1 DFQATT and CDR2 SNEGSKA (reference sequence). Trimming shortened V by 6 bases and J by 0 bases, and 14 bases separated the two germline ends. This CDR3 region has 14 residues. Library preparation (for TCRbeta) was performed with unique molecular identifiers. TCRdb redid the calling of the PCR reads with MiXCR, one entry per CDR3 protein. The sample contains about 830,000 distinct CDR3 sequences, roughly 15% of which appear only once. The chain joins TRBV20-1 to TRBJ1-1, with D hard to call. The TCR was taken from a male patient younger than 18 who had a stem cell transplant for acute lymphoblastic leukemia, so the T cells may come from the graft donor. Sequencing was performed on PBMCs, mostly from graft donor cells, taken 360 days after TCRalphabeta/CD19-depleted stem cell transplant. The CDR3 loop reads CSAERPNLNTEAFF. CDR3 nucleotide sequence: TGCAGTGCCGAGCGACCAAATTTGAACACTGAAGCTTTCTTT.